Reported below is one T cell receptor (beta chain). The antigen is undetermined. Losses at the gene ends were 5 bases for V and 6 bases for J; bases not matched to a gene: 15. The CDR3 extends over 16 amino acids. Germline CDR1 SEHNR, CDR2 FQNEAQ (reference sequence). Isolated RNA was reverse transcribed in full, so expressed TCRB transcripts were sequenced. Across stem cell-like memory T cell samples, reads averaged about 1 million. Method: immunoSEQ multiplex PCR; TCRdb's copy keeps in-frame clones and lacks some. Of 16,000 or so clones listed, around 69% were seen once; the top ten hold roughly 0.33%. The data were taken from a study of beta chain features in type 1 diabetes. Study results and limitations: Although PCR might favor shorter templates, it would do so equally in patients and controls. Type 1 diabetes patients showed a moderate but significant shortening of TCRB CDR3s in all four CD4+ subsets. Individuals with type 1 diabetes displayed fewer insertions and more deletions at VDJ junctions.

CD45RO/CCR7/CD25/CD127/CD95/CD27 staining was used to isolate CD4+ naive, central memory, regulatory and stem cell-like memory cells by sorting. This TCR derives from a woman between 18 and 29 years old with type 1 diabetes. The sequenced sample was stem cell memory CD4+ T cells from blood. V gene TRBV7-9 combines with J gene TRBJ2-7; the match to TRBD1 covers 8 bases. CDR3 coding DNA: TGTGCCAGCAGCCTCCGGACCGGGACAGGACTCGGCGAGCAGTACTTC. This translates into CASSLRTGTGLGEQYF.